The entry below describes one T cell receptor (beta chain). There is no known antigen for this receptor. Base qualities are not provided; no much larger clone lies one nucleotide away. From a lookup of the germline V gene, CDR1 and CDR2 are SGHRS and YFSETQ. Trimming at the junction amounts to 6 bases on V and 1 base on J, and the germline ends lie 15 bases apart. Including the terminal cysteine and phenylalanine, the CDR3 comprises 15 residues. The sequence is cut down to CDR3 DNA, 45 bases in frame from base 1. This entry is derived from a study of relationships among human T cell subsets (dated by TCRdb to the early 2010s). With regard to the full study: Sequencing was performed on eight distinct blood T cell populations: pan T, CD8 cytotoxic, regulatory, Th1, Th2, naive plus transitional, activated and memory cells.

Th1 cells were collected as the CD4+CD25-CD294- flow-through after CD25, CD56 and CD294 bead selections. Miltenyi superparamagnetic beads coated with subset-specific monoclonal antibodies were used for isolation of the T cell subsets. Peripheral blood was used as the source from which all T cell populations were isolated. Mononuclear cells were obtained from whole blood by Ficoll separation, and monocytes were then depleted with anti-CD14 microbeads. Right after isolation, the cell populations were resuspended in RNAprotect reagent. The paper as a whole reports these results and caveats: The considerable overlap in CDR3s among Th1, Th2 and regulatory T cells was taken as suggesting that cell fate choices are stochastic. V, D and J usage, CDR3 length and N-nucleotide additions showed no statistically significant differences among the seven subsets. The bead-based sorting could not exclude a CD4+CD8+ double-positive population. While more than 55% of CD8+ cytotoxic sequences came from clones with more than 100 reads, the regulatory and Th2 subsets had few clones of that kind.

Library preparation used multiplex PCR. Sequencing used a 454 GS FLX. Semiquantitative ARM-PCR was used to amplify the TCR alpha and beta CDR3 regions from mRNA. ARM-PCR used tagged nested gene-specific primers, after which communal superprimers carried out exponential amplification. Before the second amplification round was performed on first-round PCR products, the nested primers were removed by exonuclease. Amplicons were sequenced on the 454 platform, which allows rapid sequencing of millions of DNA fragments without cloning bias. A read counted as effective if the read could be mapped to both V and J germline segments. As for how the authors treated the data: IRmap was used to assign reads to germline V, D and J segments, relying on pyromap, a Smith-Waterman modification adapted to 454 sequencing errors. To filter D-beta assignments, cutoffs were set at the 99th percentile of the alignment scores obtained from simulated random sequences. The amino acids between the conserved V-segment Y[YFLI]C motif and the J-segment [FW]GXGT motif were defined as CDR3. Repertoire diversity was estimated with a compound Poisson process model previously applied to large-scale EST data. A cross-contamination detection procedure was applied to argue against sample contamination as the source of shared CDR3s. Clones were called with MiXCR by TCRdb after fastp trimmed the public reads at Q25, and only in-frame beta chains were retained. Every distinct CDR3 protein forms one entry, paired with its most common genes and DNA. For this entry, the V and J calls and clone size follow TCRdb and not the study's own pipeline. The sample profile shows 13,000 or so distinct CDR3 sequences; 67% of them were found once. About 32% of the sample is held by the ten biggest clonotypes.

The rearranged segments are TRBV5-1 and TRBJ2-3; no D segment can be confidently identified. The sequence derives from a man aged 40-49 years in good health. The sequenced sample consisted of CD4+ Th1 cells sorted from blood. The sample's cell subset or site label is to be understood as: CD4+CD25-CD294- T helper 1 cells. The CDR3 has the sequence CASTDLATGTDTQYF. The sequenced DNA is TGCGCCAGCACCGACCTGGCGACCGGCACAGATACGCAGTATTTT. Extended through the reference TRBV5-1 and TRBJ2-3 proteins, this CDR3 yields the full variable domain: KAGVTQTPRYLIKTRGQQVTLSCSPISGHRSVSWYQQTPGQGLQFLFEYFSETQRNKGNFPGRFSGRQFSNSRSEMNVSTLELGDSALYLCASTDLATGTDTQYFGPGTRLTVL.